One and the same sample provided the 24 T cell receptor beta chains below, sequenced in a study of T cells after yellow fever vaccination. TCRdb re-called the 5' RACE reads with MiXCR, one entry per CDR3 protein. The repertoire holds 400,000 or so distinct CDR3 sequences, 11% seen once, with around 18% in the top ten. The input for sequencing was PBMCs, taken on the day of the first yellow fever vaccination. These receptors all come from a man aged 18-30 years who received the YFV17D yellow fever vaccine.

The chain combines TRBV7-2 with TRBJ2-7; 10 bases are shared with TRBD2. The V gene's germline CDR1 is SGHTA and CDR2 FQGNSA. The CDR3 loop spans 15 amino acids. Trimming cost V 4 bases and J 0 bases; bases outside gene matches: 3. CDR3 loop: CASSSRLAGSYEQYF. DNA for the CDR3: TGTGCCAGCAGCTCGAGACTAGCGGGCTCCTACGAGCAGTACTTC.

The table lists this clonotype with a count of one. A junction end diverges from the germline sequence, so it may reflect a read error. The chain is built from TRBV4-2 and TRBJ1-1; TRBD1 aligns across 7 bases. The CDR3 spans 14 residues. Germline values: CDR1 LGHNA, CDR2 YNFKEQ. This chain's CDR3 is CAISPATGLTEAFF. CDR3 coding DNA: TGTGCCATCAGCCCTGCGACAGGGCTCACTGAAGCTTTCTTT.

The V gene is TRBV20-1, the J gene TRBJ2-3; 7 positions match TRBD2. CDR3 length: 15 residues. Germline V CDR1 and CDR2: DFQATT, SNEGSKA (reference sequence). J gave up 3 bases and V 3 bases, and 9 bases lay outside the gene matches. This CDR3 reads CSARESGGWTDTQYF. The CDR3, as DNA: TGCAGTGCTAGGGAATCGGGGGGATGGACAGATACGCAGTATTTT.

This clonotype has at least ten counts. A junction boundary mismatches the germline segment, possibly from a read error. The CDR3 DNA reads TGTGCCAGCAGCTTAGGGGGCGGCACTGAAGCTTTCTTT. This sequence encodes CASSLGGGTEAFF. The V call is TRBV5-1, the J call TRBJ1-1, with 7 positions matching TRBD1. There are 13 residues in the CDR3. CDR1 and CDR2 (germline): SGHRS, YFSETQ. The full variable domain, completed using reference TRBV5-1 and TRBJ1-1, is KAGVTQTPRYLIKTRGQQVTLSCSPISGHRSVSWYQQTPGQGLQFLFEYFSETQRNKGNFPGRFSGRQFSNSRSEMNVSTLELGDSALYLCASSLGGGTEAFFGQGTRLTVV.

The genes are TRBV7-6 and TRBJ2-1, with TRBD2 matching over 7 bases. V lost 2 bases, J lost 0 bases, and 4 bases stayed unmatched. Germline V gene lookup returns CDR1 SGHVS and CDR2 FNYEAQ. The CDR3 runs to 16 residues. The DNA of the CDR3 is TGTGCCAGCAGCTTATCGCGGGGGAGCTCCTACAATGAGCAGTTCTTC. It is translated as CASSLSRGSSYNEQFF. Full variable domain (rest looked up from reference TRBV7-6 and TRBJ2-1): GAGVSQSPRYKVTKRGQDVALRCDPISGHVSLYWYRQALGQGPEFLTYFNYEAQQDKSGLPNDRFSAERPEGSISTLTIQRTEQRDSAMYRCASSLSRGSSYNEQFFGPGTRLTVL.

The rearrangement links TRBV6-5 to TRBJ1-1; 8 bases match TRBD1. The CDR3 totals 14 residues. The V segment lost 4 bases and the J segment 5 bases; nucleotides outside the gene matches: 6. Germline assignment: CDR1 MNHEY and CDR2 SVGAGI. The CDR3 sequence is CASSFDRGGTEAFF. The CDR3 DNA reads TGTGCCAGCAGTTTCGACAGGGGAGGGACTGAAGCTTTCTTT.

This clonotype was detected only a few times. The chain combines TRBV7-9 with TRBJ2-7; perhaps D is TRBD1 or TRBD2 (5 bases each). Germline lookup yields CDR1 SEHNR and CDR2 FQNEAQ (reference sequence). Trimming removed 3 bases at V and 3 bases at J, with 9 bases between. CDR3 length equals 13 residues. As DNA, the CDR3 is TGTGCCAGCAGCTTGGGACCGTTCTACGAGCAGTACGTC. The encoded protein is CASSLGPFYEQYV.

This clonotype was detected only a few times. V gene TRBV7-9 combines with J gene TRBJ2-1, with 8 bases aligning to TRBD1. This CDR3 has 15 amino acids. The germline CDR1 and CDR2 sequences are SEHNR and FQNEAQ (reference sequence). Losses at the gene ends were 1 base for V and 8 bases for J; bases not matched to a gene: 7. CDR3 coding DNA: TGTGCCAGCAGCTTAGGACAGGGGAAGTCCCATGAGCAGTTCTTC. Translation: CASSLGQGKSHEQFF.

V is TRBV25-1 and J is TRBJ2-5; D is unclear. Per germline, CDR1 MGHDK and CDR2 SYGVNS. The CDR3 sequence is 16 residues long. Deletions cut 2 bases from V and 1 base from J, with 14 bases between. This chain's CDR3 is CASSELLTWAQETQYF. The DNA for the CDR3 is TGTGCCAGCAGTGAACTATTGACTTGGGCCCAAGAGACCCAGTACTTC.

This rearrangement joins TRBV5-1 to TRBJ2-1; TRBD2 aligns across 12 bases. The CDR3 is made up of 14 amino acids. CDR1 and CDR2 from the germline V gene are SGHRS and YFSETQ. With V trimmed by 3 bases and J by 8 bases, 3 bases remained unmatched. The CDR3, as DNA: TGCGCCAGCAGCTACCGGACTAGCGGGGATGAGCAGTTCTTC. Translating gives CASSYRTSGDEQFF. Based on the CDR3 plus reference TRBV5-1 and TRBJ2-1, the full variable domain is KAGVTQTPRYLIKTRGQQVTLSCSPISGHRSVSWYQQTPGQGLQFLFEYFSETQRNKGNFPGRFSGRQFSNSRSEMNVSTLELGDSALYLCASSYRTSGDEQFFGPGTRLTVL.

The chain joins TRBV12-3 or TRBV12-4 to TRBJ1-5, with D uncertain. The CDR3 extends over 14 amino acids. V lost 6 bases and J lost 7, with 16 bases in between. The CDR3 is CASSSRTPGQPQHF. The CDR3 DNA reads TGTGCCAGCAGCTCCCGGACCCCGGGCCAGCCCCAGCATTTT.

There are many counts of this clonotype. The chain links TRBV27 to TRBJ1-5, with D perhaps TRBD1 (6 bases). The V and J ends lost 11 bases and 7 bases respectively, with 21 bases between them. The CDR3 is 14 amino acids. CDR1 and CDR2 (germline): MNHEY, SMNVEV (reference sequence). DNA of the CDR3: TGTGCCTCGGGGGGCAGGGGTATAAGACAGCCCCAGCATTTT. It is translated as CASGGRGIRQPQHF.

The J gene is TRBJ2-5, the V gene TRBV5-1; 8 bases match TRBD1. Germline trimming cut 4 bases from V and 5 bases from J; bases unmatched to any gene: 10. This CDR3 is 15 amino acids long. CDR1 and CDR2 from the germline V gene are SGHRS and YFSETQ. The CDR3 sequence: CASSDSQGAGETQYF. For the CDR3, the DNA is TGCGCCAGCAGCGACTCCCAGGGGGCCGGGGAGACCCAGTACTTC. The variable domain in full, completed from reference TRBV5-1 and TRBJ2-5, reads KAGVTQTPRYLIKTRGQQVTLSCSPISGHRSVSWYQQTPGQGLQFLFEYFSETQRNKGNFPGRFSGRQFSNSRSEMNVSTLELGDSALYLCASSDSQGAGETQYFGPGTRLLVL.

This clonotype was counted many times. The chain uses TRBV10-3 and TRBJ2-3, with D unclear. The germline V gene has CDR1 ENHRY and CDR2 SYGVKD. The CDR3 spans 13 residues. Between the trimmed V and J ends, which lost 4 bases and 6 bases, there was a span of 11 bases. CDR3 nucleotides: TGTGCCATCAGTGGTGGGATTTCGGATACGCAGTATTTT. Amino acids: CAISGGISDTQYF.

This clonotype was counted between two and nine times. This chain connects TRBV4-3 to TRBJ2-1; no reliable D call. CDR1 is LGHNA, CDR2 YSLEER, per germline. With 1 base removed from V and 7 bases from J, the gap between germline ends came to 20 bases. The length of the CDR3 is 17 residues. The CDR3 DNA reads TGCGCCAGCAGCCAAGTCGTTGTCTGGACGGAATCGAATGAGCAGTTCTTC. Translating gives CASSQVVVWTESNEQFF.

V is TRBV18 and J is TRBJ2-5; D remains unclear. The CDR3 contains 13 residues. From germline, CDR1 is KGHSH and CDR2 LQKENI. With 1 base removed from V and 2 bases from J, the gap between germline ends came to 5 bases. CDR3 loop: CASSPQFQETQYF. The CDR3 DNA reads TGTGCCAGCTCACCACAGTTTCAAGAGACCCAGTACTTC. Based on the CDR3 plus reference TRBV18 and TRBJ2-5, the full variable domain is NAGVMQNPRHLVRRRGQEARLRCSPMKGHSHVYWYRQLPEEGLKFMVYLQKENIIDESGMPKERFSAEFPKEGPSILRIQQVVRGDSAAYFCASSPQFQETQYFGPGTRLLVL.

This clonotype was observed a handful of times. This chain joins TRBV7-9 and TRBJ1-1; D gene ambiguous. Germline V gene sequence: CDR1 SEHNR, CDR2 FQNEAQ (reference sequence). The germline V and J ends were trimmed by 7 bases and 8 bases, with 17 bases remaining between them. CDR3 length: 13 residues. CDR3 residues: CASTPLPNIEAFF. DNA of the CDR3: TGTGCCAGCACCCCGTTACCAAATATAGAAGCTTTCTTT.

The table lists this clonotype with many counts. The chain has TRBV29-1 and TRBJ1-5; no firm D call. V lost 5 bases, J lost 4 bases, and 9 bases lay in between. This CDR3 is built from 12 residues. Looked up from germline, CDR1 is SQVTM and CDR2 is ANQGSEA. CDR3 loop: CSVSDPNQPQHF. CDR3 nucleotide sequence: TGCAGCGTTTCAGATCCTAATCAGCCCCAGCATTTT.

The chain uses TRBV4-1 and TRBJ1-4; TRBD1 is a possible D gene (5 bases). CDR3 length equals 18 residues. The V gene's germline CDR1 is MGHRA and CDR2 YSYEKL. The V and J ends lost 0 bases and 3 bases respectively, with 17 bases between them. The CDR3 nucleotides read TGCGCCAGCAGCCAAGATGCTGCAGGGACCTTTCCTAATGAAAAACTGTTTTTT. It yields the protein CASSQDAAGTFPNEKLFF.

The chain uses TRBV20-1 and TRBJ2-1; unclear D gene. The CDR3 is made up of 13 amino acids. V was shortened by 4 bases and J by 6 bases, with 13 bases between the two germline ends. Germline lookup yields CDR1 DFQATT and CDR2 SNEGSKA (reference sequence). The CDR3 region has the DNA TGCAGTGCTACTGGGTTAGCCGGCAATGAGCAGTTCTTC. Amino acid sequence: CSATGLAGNEQFF.

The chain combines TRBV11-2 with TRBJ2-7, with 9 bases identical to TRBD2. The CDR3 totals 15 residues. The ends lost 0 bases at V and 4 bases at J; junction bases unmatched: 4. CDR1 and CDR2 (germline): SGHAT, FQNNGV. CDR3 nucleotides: TGTGCCAGCAGCTTAGAAAGGACTAGCGCTTACGAGCAGTACGTC. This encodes CASSLERTSAYEQYV.

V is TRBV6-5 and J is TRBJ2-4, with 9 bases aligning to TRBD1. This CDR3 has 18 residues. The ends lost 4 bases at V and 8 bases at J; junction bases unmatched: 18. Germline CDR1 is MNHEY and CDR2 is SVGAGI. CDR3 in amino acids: CASSFRTGATKSGDIQYF. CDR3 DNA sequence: TGTGCCAGCAGTTTTAGGACAGGGGCAACTAAGTCGGGGGACATTCAGTACTTC.

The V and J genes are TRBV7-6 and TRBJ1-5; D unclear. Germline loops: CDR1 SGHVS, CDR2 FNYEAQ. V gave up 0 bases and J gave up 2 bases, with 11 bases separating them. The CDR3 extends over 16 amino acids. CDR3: CASSLAGNLGNQPQHF. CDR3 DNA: TGTGCCAGCAGCTTAGCGGGGAATTTGGGCAATCAGCCCCAGCATTTT.

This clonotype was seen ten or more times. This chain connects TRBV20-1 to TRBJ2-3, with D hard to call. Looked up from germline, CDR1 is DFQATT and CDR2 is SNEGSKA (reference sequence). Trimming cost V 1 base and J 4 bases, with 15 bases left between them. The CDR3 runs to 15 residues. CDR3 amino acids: CSARVGSWSSDTQYF. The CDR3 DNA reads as TGCAGTGCTAGAGTGGGTAGCTGGAGCTCAGATACGCAGTATTTT.